This TCR beta chain was sequenced for a study of cytomegalovirus exposure and HLA in healthy donors. The protocol was immunoSEQ multiplex PCR, while the TCRdb copy is restricted to in-frame clones and leaves out a portion. The top ten hold about 1.7% of the sample, which has 120,000 or so clones, roughly 95% seen once. General observations from the study: The study labeled more than 150 TCR beta chains cytomegalovirus-associated.

A word on this clone: The antigen remains undetermined.

The CDR3 has 17 residues. Looked up from germline, CDR1 is ENHRY and CDR2 is SYGVKD. J gave up 0 bases and V 8 bases, and 13 bases lay outside the gene matches. Sample: PBMCs. This chain uses TRBV10-3 with TRBJ2-1, with 7 bases matching TRBD1. The TCR sequence derives from a man aged 18 to 30 in good health and CMV-seronegative. The CDR3 region has the DNA TGTGCCATCGGTCATATTTCAGGGGGTCACTCCTACAATGAGCAGTTCTTC. Amino acid sequence: CAIGHISGGHSYNEQFF.